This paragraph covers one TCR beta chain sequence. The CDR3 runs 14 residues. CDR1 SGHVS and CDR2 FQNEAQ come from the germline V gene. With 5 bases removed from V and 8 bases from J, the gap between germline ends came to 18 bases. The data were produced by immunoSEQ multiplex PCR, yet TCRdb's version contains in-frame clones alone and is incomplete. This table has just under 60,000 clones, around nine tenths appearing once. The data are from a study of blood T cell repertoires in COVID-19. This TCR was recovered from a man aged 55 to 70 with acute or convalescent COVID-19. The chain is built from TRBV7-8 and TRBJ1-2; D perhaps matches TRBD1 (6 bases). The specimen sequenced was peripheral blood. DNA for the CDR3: TGTGCCAGCAGCCTAGGGGGGCAGGGGCGAGGCTACACCTTC. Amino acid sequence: CASSLGGQGRGYTF.